This TCR beta chain was identified during a study of T-cell reconstitution after alpha-beta-depleted transplantation in children. CDR1 SGHRS and CDR2 YFSETQ come from the germline V gene. The CDR3 has 13 amino acids. Trimming took off 8 bases at V and 4 bases at J, with 14 bases between the two ends. Molecular barcoding with unique molecular identifiers was used for the TCRbeta library. One entry per CDR3 protein results from TCRdb running MiXCR on the PCR reads. This table holds roughly 420,000 distinct CDR3 sequences, roughly 17% found once. The genes are TRBV5-1 and TRBJ2-3, with D hard to call. This material consisted of PBMCs, mostly from graft donor cells, taken 360 days after TCRalphabeta/CD19-depleted stem cell transplant. The sequence derives from a boy under two years old who had a stem cell transplant for Wiskott-Aldrich syndrome, so the T cells may come from the graft donor. This CDR3 reads CASSPQPADTQYF. The CDR3 DNA follows: TGCGCCAGTTCACCCCAACCTGCAGATACGCAGTATTTT.